Each of the 5 T cell receptor beta chains below was sequenced from the same sample in a study of blood T cell repertoires in COVID-19. Clones were sequenced by immunoSEQ multiplex PCR, and TCRdb holds only the in-frame ones, with some missing. The sample has fewer than 150,000 clones; about 80% are singletons. What was sequenced was peripheral blood. These receptors originate from a human donor in a cohort sampled during active COVID-19.

J is TRBJ2-7 and V is TRBV5-6; the D is unclear. The CDR3 consists of 12 residues. Looked up from germline, CDR1 is SGHDT and CDR2 is YYEEEE. Between the trimmed V and J ends, which lost 2 bases and 2 bases, there was a span of 5 bases. CDR3 loop: CASSFRTYEQYF. The CDR3 bases are TGTGCCAGCAGCTTCCGTACCTACGAGCAGTACTTC. Full variable domain (missing parts from reference TRBV5-6 and TRBJ2-7): DAGVTQSPTHLIKTRGQQVTLRCSPKSGHDTVSWYQQALGQGPQFIFQYYEEEERQRGNFPDRFSGHQFPNYSSELNVNALLLGDSALYLCASSFRTYEQYFGPGTRLTVT.

This chain links TRBV9 with TRBJ1-3; 9 bases are shared with TRBD1. V gave up 4 bases and J gave up 4 bases; unmatched junction bases: 6. The length of the CDR3 is 15 residues. Germline CDR1 and CDR2: SGDLS and YYNGEE. CDR3 nucleotides: TGTGCCAGCAGCCCTCGGACAGGGGTCGGAAACACCATATATTTT. Translation: CASSPRTGVGNTIYF.

The chain recombines TRBV13 with TRBJ2-7, with 10 bases lining up with TRBD2. The CDR3 loop spans 15 amino acids. V was pared by 5 bases and J by 5 bases, with 9 bases of the junction left unmatched. CDR1 PRHDT and CDR2 FYEKMQ come from the germline V gene (reference sequence). The CDR3 nucleotides are TGTGCCAGCAGCCCGGGAGCGGGGGGGTTCCACGAGCAGTACTTC. Translation gives CASSPGAGGFHEQYF.

A single count supports this clone. The gene calls are TRBV7-4 and TRBJ1-2; D is unclear. The CDR3 contains 17 residues. Germline V gene sequence: CDR1 SGHVT, CDR2 SQSDAQ. Trimming cost V 7 bases and J 10 bases, with 31 bases left between them. The CDR3 nucleotides are TGTGCCAGCATATGTAGACGCCTTGGAGCTTGTGTTACTGACTACACCTTC. Amino acid sequence: CASICRRLGACVTDYTF.

The rearrangement joins TRBV7-6 to TRBJ2-7, with TRBD1 matching over 8 bases. Germline CDR1 and CDR2: SGHVS and FNYEAQ. V trimming: 0 bases; J trimming: 2 bases; junction bases outside the gene matches: 3. The CDR3 extends over 15 amino acids. The CDR3 reads CASSLAWDRTYEQYF. DNA of the CDR3: TGTGCCAGCAGCTTAGCGTGGGACAGGACCTACGAGCAGTACTTC.